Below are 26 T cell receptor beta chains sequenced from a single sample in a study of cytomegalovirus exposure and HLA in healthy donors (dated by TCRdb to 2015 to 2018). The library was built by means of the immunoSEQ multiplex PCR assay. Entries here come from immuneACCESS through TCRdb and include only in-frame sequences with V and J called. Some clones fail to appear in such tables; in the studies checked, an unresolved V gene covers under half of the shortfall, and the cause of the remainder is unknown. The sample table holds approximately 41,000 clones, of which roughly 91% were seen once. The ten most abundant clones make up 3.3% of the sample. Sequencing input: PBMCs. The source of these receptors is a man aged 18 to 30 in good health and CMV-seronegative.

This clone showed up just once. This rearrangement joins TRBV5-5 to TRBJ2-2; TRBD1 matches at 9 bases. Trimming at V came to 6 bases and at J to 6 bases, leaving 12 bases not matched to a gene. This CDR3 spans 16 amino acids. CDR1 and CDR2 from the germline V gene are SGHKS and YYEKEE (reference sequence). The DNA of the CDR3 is TGTGCCAGCACCCAAGCCGGACAGGGGATCCCCGGGGAGCTGTTTTTT. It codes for CASTQAGQGIPGELFF.

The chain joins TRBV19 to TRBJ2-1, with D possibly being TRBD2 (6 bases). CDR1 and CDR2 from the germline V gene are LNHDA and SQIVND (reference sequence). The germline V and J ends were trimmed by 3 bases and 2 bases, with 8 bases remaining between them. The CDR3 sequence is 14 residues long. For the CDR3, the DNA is TGTGCCAGTAGTATGTCGGGGGCCTACAATGAGCAGTTCTTC. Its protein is CASSMSGAYNEQFF.

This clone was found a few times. The CDR3 bases are TGCGCCAGCAGCTTGACGGGGAAAATGAACACTGAAGCTTTCTTT. Translation gives CASSLTGKMNTEAFF. V usage is TRBV5-1 and J usage is TRBJ1-1; D ambiguous. Germline CDR1 reads SGHRS; CDR2 reads YFSETQ. The CDR3 contains 15 residues. V shed 1 base and J shed 0 bases, with 10 bases lying between them.

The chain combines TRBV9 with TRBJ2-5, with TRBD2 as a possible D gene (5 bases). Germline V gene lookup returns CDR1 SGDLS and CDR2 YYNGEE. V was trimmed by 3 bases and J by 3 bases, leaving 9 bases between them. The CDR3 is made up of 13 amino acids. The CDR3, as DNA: TGTGCCAGCAGCGGCAGGCGGGAAGAGACCCAGTACTTC. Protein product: CASSGRREETQYF.

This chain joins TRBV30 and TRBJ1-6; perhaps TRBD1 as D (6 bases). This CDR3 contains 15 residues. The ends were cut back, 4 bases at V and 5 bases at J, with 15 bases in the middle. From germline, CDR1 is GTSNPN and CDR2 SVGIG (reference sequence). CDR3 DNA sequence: TGTGCCTGGAAGTCCCCAGGGGCAAATAATTCACCCCTCCACTTT. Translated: CAWKSPGANNSPLHF.

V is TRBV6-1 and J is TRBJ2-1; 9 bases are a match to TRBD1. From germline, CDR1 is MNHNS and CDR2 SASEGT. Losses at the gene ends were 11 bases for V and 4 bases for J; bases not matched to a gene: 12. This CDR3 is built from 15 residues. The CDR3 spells CAGWDRGQGYNEQFF. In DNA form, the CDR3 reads TGTGCCGGGTGGGATAGGGGACAGGGTTACAATGAGCAGTTCTTC.

The CDR3 spells CASSPGGLNEKLFF. CDR3 bases: TGTGCCAGCAGCCCAGGGGGCCTTAATGAAAAACTGTTTTTT. The V gene is TRBV7-2, the J gene TRBJ1-4; 8 bases line up with TRBD1. CDR1 and CDR2 (germline): SGHTA, FQGNSA. The CDR3 loop spans 14 amino acids. The V gene end was trimmed by 5 bases and the J gene end by 4 bases; junction bases not matched to a gene: 3.

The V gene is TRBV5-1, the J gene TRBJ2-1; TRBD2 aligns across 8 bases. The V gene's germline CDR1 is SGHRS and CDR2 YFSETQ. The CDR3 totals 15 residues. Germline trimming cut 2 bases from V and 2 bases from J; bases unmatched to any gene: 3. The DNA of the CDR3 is TGCGCCAGCAGCTTATTGCGGGGGGCCTACAATGAGCAGTTCTTC. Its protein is CASSLLRGAYNEQFF.

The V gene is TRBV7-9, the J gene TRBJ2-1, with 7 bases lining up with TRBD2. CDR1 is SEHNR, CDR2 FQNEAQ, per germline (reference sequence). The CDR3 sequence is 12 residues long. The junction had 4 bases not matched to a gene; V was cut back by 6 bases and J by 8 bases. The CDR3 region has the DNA TGTGCCAGCAGTACCCTAGCGGATGAGCAGTTCTTC. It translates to CASSTLADEQFF. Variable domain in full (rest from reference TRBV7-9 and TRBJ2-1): DTGVSQNPRHKITKRGQNVTFRCDPISEHNRLYWYRQTLGQGPEFLTYFQNEAQLEKSRLLSDRFSAERPKGSFSTLEIQRTEQGDSAMYLCASSTLADEQFFGPGTRLTVL.

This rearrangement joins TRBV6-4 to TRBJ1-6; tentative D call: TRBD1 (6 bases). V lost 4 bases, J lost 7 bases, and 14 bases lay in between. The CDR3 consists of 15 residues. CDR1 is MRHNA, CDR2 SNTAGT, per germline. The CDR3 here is CASSASQGANSPLHF. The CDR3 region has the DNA TGTGCCAGCAGTGCCTCACAGGGAGCGAATTCACCCCTCCACTTT.

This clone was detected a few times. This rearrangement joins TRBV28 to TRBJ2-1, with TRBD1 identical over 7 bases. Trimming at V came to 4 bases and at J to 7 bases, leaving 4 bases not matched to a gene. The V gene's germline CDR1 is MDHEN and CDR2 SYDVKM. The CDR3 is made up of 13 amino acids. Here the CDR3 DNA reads TGTGCCAGCAGTTGGACAGGCCAGAATGAGCAGTTCTTC. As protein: CASSWTGQNEQFF.

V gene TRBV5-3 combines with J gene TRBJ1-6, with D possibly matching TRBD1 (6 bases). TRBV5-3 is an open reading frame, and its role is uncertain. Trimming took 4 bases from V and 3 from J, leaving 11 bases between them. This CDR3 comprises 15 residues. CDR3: CARSRPGHYNSPLHF. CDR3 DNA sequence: TGTGCCAGAAGCCGGCCGGGACACTATAATTCACCCCTCCACTTT.

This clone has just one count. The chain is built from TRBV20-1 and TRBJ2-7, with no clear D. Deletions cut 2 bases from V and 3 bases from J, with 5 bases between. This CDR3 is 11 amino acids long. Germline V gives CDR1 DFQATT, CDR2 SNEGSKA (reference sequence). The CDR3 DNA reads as TGCAGTGCTAGACTAGTCTACGAGCAGTACTTC. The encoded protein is CSARLVYEQYF.

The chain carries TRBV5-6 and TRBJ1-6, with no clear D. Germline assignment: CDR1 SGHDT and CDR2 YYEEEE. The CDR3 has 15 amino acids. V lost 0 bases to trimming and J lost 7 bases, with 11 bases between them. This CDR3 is CASSLARAPNSPLHF. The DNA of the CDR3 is TGTGCCAGCAGCTTGGCCCGCGCGCCGAATTCACCCCTCCACTTT.

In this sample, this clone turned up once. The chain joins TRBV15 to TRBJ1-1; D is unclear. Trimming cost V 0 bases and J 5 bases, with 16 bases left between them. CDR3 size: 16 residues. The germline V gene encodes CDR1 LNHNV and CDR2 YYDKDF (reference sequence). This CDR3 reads CATSRDLGSAGTEAFF. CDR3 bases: TGTGCCACCAGCAGAGATCTGGGCAGTGCGGGGACTGAAGCTTTCTTT.

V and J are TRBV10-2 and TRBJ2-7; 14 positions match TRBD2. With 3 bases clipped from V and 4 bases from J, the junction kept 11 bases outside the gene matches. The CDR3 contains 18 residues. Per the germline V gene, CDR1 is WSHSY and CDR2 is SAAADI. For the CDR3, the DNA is TGCGCCAGCAGTGATAGGGGGGGACTAGCGGGGGTACATTACGAGCAGTACTTC. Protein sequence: CASSDRGGLAGVHYEQYF.

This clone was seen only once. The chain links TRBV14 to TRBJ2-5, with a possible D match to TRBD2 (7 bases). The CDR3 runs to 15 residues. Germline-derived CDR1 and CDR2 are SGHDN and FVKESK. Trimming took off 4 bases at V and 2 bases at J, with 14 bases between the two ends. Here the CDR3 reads CASSLRGAGQETQYF. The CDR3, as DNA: TGTGCCAGCAGCCTTCGGGGGGCAGGACAAGAGACCCAGTACTTC. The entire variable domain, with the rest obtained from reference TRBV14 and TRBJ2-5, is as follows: EAGVTQFPSHSVIEKGQTVTLRCDPISGHDNLYWYRRVMGKEIKFLLHFVKESKQDESGMPNNRFLAERTGGTYSTLKVQPAELEDSGVYFCASSLRGAGQETQYFGPGTRLLVL.

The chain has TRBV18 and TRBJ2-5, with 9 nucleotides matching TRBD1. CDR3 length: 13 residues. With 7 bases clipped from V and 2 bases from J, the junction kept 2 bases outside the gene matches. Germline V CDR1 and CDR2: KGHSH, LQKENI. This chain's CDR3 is CASLTGGQETQYF. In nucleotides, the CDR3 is TGTGCCAGCTTGACAGGGGGACAAGAGACCCAGTACTTC.

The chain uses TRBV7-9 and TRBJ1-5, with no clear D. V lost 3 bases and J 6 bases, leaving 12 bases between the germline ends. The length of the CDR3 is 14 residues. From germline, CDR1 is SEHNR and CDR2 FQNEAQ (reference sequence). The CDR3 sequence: CASSFDTLLQPQHF. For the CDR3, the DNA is TGTGCCAGCAGCTTCGACACGTTACTTCAGCCCCAGCATTTT.

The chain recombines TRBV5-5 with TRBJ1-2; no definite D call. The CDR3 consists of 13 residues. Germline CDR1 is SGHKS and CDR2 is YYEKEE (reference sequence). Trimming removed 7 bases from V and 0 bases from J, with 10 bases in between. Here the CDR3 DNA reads TGTGCCAGCCGCAGCGTGGCTAACTATGGCTACACCTTC. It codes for CASRSVANYGYTF.

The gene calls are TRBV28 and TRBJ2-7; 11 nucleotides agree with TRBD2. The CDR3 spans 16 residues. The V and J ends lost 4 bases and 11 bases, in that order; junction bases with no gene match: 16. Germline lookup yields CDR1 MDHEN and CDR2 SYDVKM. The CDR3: CASSSPALAGVVSKYF. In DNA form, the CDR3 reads TGTGCCAGCAGTTCCCCGGCACTAGCGGGAGTTGTTAGTAAGTACTTC.

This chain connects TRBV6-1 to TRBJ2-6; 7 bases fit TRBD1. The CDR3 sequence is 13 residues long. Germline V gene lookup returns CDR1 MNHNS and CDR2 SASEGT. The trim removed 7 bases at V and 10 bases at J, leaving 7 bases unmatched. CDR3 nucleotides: TGTGCCAGCAAGACAGGGATCGGTAACGTCCTGACTTTC. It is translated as CASKTGIGNVLTF.

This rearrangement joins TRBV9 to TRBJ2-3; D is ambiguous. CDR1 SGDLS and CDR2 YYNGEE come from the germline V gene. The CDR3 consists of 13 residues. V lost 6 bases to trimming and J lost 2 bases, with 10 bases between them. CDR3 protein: CASTAEATDTQYF. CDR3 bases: TGTGCCAGCACTGCCGAGGCCACAGATACGCAGTATTTT.

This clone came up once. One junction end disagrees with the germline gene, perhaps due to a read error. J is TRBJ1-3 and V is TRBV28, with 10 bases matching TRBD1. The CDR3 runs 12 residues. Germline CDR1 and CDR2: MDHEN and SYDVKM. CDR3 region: CASSDRDRGLNF. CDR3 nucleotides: TGTGCCAGCAGTGACCGGGACAGGGGATTGAATTTT.

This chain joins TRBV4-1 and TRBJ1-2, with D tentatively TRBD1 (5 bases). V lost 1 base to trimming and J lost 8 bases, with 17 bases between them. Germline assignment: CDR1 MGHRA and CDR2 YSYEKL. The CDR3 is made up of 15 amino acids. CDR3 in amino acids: CASSQASVPGGGYTF. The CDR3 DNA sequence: TGCGCCAGCAGCCAAGCATCAGTCCCGGGGGGAGGCTACACCTTC.

The CDR3 loop is CASSDRNTEAFF. CDR3 coding DNA: TGCGCCAGCAGTGATAGGAACACTGAAGCTTTCTTT. The chain is built from TRBV10-2 and TRBJ1-1; D gene unclear. V lost 3 bases to trimming and J lost 1 base, with 3 bases between them. CDR1 is WSHSY and CDR2 is SAAADI in the germline V gene. The CDR3 sequence is 12 residues long.